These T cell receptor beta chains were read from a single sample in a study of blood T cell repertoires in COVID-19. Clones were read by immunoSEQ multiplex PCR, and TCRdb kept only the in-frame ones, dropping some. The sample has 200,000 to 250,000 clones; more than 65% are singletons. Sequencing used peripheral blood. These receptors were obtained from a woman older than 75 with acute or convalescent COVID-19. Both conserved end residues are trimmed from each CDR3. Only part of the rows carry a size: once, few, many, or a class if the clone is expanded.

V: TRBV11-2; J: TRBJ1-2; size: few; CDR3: ASTDRARDGYT
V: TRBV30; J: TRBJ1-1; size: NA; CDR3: AWSPYGEAF
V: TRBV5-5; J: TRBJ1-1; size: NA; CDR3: ASSKVPGQGAGTEAF
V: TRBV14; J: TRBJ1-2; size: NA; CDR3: ASSQGDAVYGYT
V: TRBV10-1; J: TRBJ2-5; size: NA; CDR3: ANPGETQY
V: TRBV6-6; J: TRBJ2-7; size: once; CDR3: ASSGTGSYEQY
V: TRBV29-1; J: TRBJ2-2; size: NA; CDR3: SVGGGANTGELF
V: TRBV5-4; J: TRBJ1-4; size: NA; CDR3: ASSLGQSLPTNEKLF
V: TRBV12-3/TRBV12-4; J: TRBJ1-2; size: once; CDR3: ASSLRGQGGYT
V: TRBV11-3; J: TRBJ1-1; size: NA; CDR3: ASQRVNTEAF
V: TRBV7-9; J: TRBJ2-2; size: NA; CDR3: ASSLGLGGGTGELF
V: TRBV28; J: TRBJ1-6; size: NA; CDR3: ASSGPTGSYNSPLH
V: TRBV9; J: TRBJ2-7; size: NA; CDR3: ASGIDGKQY
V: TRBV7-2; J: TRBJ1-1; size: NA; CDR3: ASSLFPVQENTEAF
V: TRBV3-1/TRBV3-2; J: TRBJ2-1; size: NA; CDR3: ASSHGIYNEQF
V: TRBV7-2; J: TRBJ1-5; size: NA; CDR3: ASSLTREGPQH
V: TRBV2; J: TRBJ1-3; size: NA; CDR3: ATLDRTSGNTIY
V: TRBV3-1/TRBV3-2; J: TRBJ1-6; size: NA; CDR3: ASSPGQESSPLH
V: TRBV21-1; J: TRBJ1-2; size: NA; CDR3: ASRRHAGLRVMGYGYT
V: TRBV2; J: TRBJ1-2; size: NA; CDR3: ASSEKQGPGGYT
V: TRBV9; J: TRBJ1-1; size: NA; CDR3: ASAGQYNTEAF
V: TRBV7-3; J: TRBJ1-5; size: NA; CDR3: GKRQGATYSNQPQH
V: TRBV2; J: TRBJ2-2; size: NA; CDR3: ASSEVPPQAPGELF
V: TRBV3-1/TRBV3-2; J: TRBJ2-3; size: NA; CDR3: ASSQMLASTDTQY
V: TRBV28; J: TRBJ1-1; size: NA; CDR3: ASSLRGPGTEAF
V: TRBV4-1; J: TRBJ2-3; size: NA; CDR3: ASSLGQGPSHDTQY
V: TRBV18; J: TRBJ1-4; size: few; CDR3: ASSMGQDNEKLF
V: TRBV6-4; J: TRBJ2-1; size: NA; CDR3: ASAGTGGISSYNEQF
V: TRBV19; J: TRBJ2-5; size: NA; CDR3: ASSLRTEETQY
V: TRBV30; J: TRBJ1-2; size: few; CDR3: AWSVEGQGYGYT
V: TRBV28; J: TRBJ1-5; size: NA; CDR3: ASSSGDQPQH
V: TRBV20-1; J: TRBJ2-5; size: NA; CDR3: SASSRGGTETQY
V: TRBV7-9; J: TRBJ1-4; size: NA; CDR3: ASSLVQGKGEKLF
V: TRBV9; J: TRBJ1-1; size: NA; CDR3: ASSVAGGGAISGEAF
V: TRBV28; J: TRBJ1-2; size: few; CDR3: ASSLTGEGFYGYT
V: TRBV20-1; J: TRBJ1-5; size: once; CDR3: SASNSGLKPQH
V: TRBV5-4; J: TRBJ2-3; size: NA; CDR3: ASSLRQGARGTDTQY
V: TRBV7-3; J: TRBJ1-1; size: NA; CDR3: ASSPRGYTEAF
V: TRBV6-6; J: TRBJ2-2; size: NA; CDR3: ASSYPTSLNTGELF
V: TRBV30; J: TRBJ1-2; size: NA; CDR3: AWSVEGARGYGYT
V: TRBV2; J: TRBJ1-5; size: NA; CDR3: ASSETGYGNQPQH
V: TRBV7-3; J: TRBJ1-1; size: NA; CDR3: ASSSKPGTGSTEAF
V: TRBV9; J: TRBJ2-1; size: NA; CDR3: ASSPDSGGAFGEQF
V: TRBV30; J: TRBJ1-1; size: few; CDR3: AWSPGGAEAF
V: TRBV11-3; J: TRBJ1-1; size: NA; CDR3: ASSSLTGATEAF
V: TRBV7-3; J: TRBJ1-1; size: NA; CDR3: ASSLEAAQVGTEAF
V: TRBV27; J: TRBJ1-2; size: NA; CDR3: ASGGVPNYGYT
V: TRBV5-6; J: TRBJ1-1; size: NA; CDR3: ASSFSLDTEAF
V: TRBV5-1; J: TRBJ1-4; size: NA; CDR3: ASSSGMGKNEKLF
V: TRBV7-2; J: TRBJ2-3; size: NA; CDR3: ASSISGGAVSDTQY
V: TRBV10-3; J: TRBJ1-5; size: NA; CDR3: AISESAGQPQH
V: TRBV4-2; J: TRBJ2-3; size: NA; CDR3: ASSQGGLAGTDTQY
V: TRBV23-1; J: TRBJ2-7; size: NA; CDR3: ASSHKGQGKY
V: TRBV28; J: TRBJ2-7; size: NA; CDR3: ASSLLAGGPHEQY